What follows are 5 T cell receptor beta chains derived from one specimen sequenced in a study of T cell responses to AZD1222 COVID-19 vaccine. TCRdb's table, derived via immunoSEQ multiplex PCR, lists solely in-frame clones and lacks some. This table has about 150,000 clones, approximately 90% appearing once. The sequences come from peripheral blood, collected 28 days after the second AZD1222 dose. The receptors derive from an adult who received the AZD1222 COVID-19 vaccine.

V usage is TRBV4-2 and J usage is TRBJ2-6; TRBD1 might be the D (5 bases). CDR3 size: 18 residues. Germline V lookup: CDR1 LGHNA, CDR2 YNFKEQ. V gave up 4 bases and J gave up 0 bases, with 16 bases separating them. Here the CDR3 DNA reads TGTGCCAGCAGCCCCCCCGGTGGACATATCTCTGGGGCCAACGTCCTGACTTTC. Protein product: CASSPPGGHISGANVLTF.

The CDR3 sequence: CASSLMGAEGDEQFF. The CDR3 DNA follows: TGTGCCAGCAGCTTAATGGGGGCCGAAGGGGATGAGCAGTTCTTC. The chain joins TRBV7-9 to TRBJ2-1; tentatively, D is TRBD1 (6 bases). Germline loops: CDR1 SEHNR, CDR2 FQNEAQ (reference sequence). This CDR3 spans 15 amino acids. V dropped 2 bases and J dropped 8 bases, with 16 bases sitting between them.

The chain has TRBV9 and TRBJ1-3; 7 bases align to TRBD1. Germline V gives CDR1 SGDLS, CDR2 YYNGEE. CDR3 length: 16 amino acids. V trimming: 4 bases; J trimming: 2 bases; junction bases outside the gene matches: 9. The CDR3 DNA reads as TGTGCCAGCAGCCCCCCCGACAGGGCAACTGGAAACACCATATATTTT. Its protein is CASSPPDRATGNTIYF.

The chain combines TRBV5-4 with TRBJ2-2; D possibly matches TRBD1 or TRBD2 (6 bases each). Trimming shortened V by 2 bases and J by 11 bases, and 19 bases separated the two germline ends. This CDR3 has 15 residues. Germline values: CDR1 SGHNT, CDR2 YYREEE (reference sequence). The CDR3 here is CASSFSGAPTRELFF. Here the CDR3 DNA reads TGTGCCAGCAGCTTTTCGGGGGCCCCCACTCGAGAGCTGTTTTTT.

The chain combines TRBV11-2 with TRBJ1-2, with TRBD1 identical over 7 bases. The CDR3 spans 14 residues. The germline gives CDR1 SGHAT, CDR2 FQNNGV. After removal of 7 bases from V and 4 bases from J, the junction contained 9 bases not matched to a gene. The CDR3 region has the DNA TGTGCCAGCAAAAGACAGGGCGAAGGCTATGGCTACACCTTC. Translated: CASKRQGEGYGYTF.